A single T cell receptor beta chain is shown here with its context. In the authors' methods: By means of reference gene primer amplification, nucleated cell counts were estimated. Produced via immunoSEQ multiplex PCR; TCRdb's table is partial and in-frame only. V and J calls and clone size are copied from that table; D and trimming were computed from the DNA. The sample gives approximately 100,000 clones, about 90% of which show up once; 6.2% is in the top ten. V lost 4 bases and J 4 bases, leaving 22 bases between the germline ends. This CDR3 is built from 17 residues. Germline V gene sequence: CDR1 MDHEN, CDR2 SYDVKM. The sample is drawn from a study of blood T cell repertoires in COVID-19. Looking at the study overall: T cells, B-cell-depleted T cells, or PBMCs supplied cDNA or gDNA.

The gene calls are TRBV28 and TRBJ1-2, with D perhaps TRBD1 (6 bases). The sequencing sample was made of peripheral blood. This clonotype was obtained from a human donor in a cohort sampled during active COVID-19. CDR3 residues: CASSSRNLRGGIYGYTF. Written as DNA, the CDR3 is TGTGCCAGCAGTTCCCGAAACTTAAGGGGGGGCATCTATGGCTACACCTTC.